The source of this TCR beta chain is a study of OX40 agonist ivuxolimab in advanced cancers. Study in general: Three patients, one with hepatocellular carcinoma and two with cutaneous melanoma, responded partially.

Germline CDR1 SGHTA, CDR2 FQGTGA. The CDR3 loop spans 16 amino acids. The ends lost 7 bases at V and 2 bases at J; junction bases unmatched: 11. Profiling relied on immunoSEQ multiplex PCR, and the TCRdb table lists in-frame clones only, not all of them. Here the sample spans tens of thousands of clones, approximately 78% being singletons. The rearrangement uses TRBV7-3 and TRBJ1-3; TRBD1 matches at 7 bases. The sequenced sample was CD4+ or CD8+ T cells sorted from blood, obtained in a trial of the OX40 agonist ivuxolimab. The sequence came from an adult with an advanced solid tumor such as melanoma, head and neck, liver or kidney cancer. CDR3 loop: CASITGEGAPGNTIYF. The CDR3 nucleotides read TGTGCCAGCATCACCGGGGAGGGGGCCCCTGGAAACACCATATATTTT.